This entry lists 26 T cell receptor beta chains sequenced from one sample in a study of control samples from healthy donors and cancer patients (dated by TCRdb to 2018 to 2021). Library construction relied on the immunoSEQ multiplex PCR assay. As stored in TCRdb, this immuneACCESS dataset retains in-frame rearrangements with V and J assigned. A fraction of the clones does not appear; measured against another copy, unresolved V genes explain less than half of the discrepancy, and the remainder lacks a known reason. The sample table records approximately 82,000 clones; around 87% of these occur just once. Roughly a fifth of the sample is taken by the ten largest. The sample was blood. Receptors were obtained from a man aged 50 to 59 in good health.

The V and J genes are TRBV4-1 and TRBJ1-4, with D possibly being TRBD1 (5 bases). V was shortened by 1 base and J by 3 bases, with 9 bases between the two germline ends. CDR1 is MGHRA, CDR2 YSYEKL, per germline. This CDR3 has 15 amino acids. The CDR3 loop reads CASSQGWGANEKLFF. Written as DNA, the CDR3 is TGCGCCAGCAGCCAAGGGTGGGGGGCTAATGAAAAACTGTTTTTT.

V usage is TRBV9 and J usage is TRBJ2-1; D unresolved. V was pared by 4 bases and J by 2 bases, with 22 bases between. CDR1 SGDLS and CDR2 YYNGEE come from the germline V gene. The CDR3 loop spans 18 amino acids. The CDR3 is CASSPTSLDGPPYNEQFF. The CDR3 DNA sequence: TGTGCCAGCAGCCCAACCTCCCTGGACGGCCCTCCCTACAATGAGCAGTTCTTC. Drawing the rest from reference TRBV9 and TRBJ2-1, the complete variable domain is DSGVTQTPKHLITATGQRVTLRCSPRSGDLSVYWYQQSLDQGLQFLIQYYNGEERAKGNILERFSAQQFPDLHSELNLSSLELGDSALYFCASSPTSLDGPPYNEQFFGPGTRLTVL.

The V gene is TRBV24-1, the J gene TRBJ2-1; D may be TRBD2 (5 bases). The CDR3 has 15 amino acids. Germline CDR1 is KGHDR and CDR2 is SFDVKD. V dropped 3 bases and J dropped 4 bases, with 12 bases sitting between them. The CDR3 loop reads CATSDERKPYNEQFF. The DNA for the CDR3 is TGTGCCACCAGTGATGAGCGGAAACCTTACAATGAGCAGTTCTTC.

The rearrangement links TRBV23-1 to TRBJ1-5; D is ambiguous. TRBV23-1 is reported as an ORF; its role is uncertain. The V end was cut by 4 bases, the J end by 0 bases, with 16 bases between. The CDR3 has 17 residues. DNA of the CDR3: TGCGCCAGCAGTCCAGAGCCTCCTCACGATAGCAATCAGCCCCAGCATTTT. It translates to CASSPEPPHDSNQPQHF.

V is TRBV12-3 or TRBV12-4 and J is TRBJ2-1; D gene ambiguous. V lost 3 bases, J lost 4 bases, and 7 bases lay in between. This CDR3 spans 13 amino acids. CDR3 coding DNA: TGTGCCAGCAGTTTCTTCTTATACAATGAGCAGTTCTTC. Translated, it gives CASSFFLYNEQFF.

The chain employs TRBV4-2 and TRBJ2-3; 12 bases map to TRBD2. The CDR3 runs to 17 residues. CDR1 is LGHNA and CDR2 is YNFKEQ in the germline V gene. V gave up 1 base and J gave up 2 bases; unmatched junction bases: 4. In DNA form, the CDR3 reads TGTGCCAGCAGCCAAGGACTAGCGGGGGCAACCACAGATACGCAGTATTTT. This encodes CASSQGLAGATTDTQYF.

The gene calls are TRBV12-2 and TRBJ2-7; the DNA was not used to check the table's D call, TRBD1. TRBV12-2 is shown as a pseudogene. This CDR3 has 16 amino acids. The CDR3 spells CASRLATRGTFYEQYV. The CDR3 DNA is TGTGCAAGTCGCTTAGCGACGAGGGGGACCTTCTACGAGCAGTACGTC.

This clone has more than one count but fewer than ten. V gene TRBV19 combines with J gene TRBJ1-1; 8 nucleotides match TRBD1. Germline trimming cut 7 bases from V and 3 bases from J; bases unmatched to any gene: 13. CDR3 length: 16 amino acids. Per the germline V gene, CDR1 is LNHDA and CDR2 is SQIVND (reference sequence). CDR3 nucleotide sequence: TGTGCCAGTACCTCCTTGGGCAGGGGGCGAGACACTGAAGCTTTCTTT. Its protein is CASTSLGRGRDTEAFF.

This chain links TRBV5-1 with TRBJ2-3; D is perhaps TRBD2 (5 bases). With 4 bases removed from V and 4 bases from J, the gap between germline ends came to 13 bases. Germline lookup yields CDR1 SGHRS and CDR2 YFSETQ. The CDR3 loop spans 14 amino acids. The CDR3 region has the DNA TGCGCCAGCAGCCCCACTAGTTGGGCAGATACGCAGTATTTT. It specifies CASSPTSWADTQYF. The variable domain in full, with the rest retrieved from reference TRBV5-1 and TRBJ2-3, is KAGVTQTPRYLIKTRGQQVTLSCSPISGHRSVSWYQQTPGQGLQFLFEYFSETQRNKGNFPGRFSGRQFSNSRSEMNVSTLELGDSALYLCASSPTSWADTQYFGPGTRLTVL.

The V call is TRBV27, the J call TRBJ1-1; D remains unclear. The V and J ends lost 3 bases and 0 bases respectively, with 11 bases between them. Looked up from germline, CDR1 is MNHEY and CDR2 is SMNVEV (reference sequence). CDR3 length: 15 residues. The CDR3 bases are TGTGCCAGCAGTTTTGGTGGGTCAATGAACACTGAAGCTTTCTTT. Translation: CASSFGGSMNTEAFF.

This sequence joins TRBV13 and TRBJ2-3, with 8 bases aligning to TRBD2. Per germline, CDR1 PRHDT and CDR2 FYEKMQ (reference sequence). J gave up 1 base and V 3 bases, and 6 bases lay outside the gene matches. CDR3 length: 16 amino acids. CDR3 loop: CASSLGSGSGTDTQYF. The CDR3 DNA reads TGTGCCAGCAGCTTGGGCAGCGGGAGCGGCACAGATACGCAGTATTTT.

The genes are TRBV23-1 and TRBJ1-5, with 8 nucleotides matching TRBD1. TRBV23-1 is an ORF; its function is uncertain. J was trimmed by 6 bases and V by 0 bases; bases with no gene match: 4. There are 15 residues in the CDR3. The CDR3 protein is CASSQSSGGCQPQHF. DNA for the CDR3: TGCGCCAGCAGTCAATCTTCAGGGGGCTGTCAGCCCCAGCATTTT.

The chain uses TRBV29-1 and TRBJ1-1; D gene ambiguous. CDR3 length: 12 amino acids. V lost 6 bases, J lost 2 bases, and 10 bases lay in between. Germline assignment: CDR1 SQVTM and CDR2 ANQGSEA. The CDR3 bases are TGCAGCGTCCAATGGGGAAACACTGAAGCTTTCTTT. Residues: CSVQWGNTEAFF.

The CDR3 protein is CASSLPSGTTYEQYF. For the CDR3, the DNA is TGTGCCAGCAGCTTACCTAGCGGGACGACCTACGAGCAGTACTTC. The J gene is TRBJ2-7, the V gene TRBV11-2; 9 nucleotides match TRBD2. The CDR3 extends over 15 amino acids. Trimming cost V 2 bases and J 2 bases; bases outside gene matches: 4. CDR1 and CDR2 from the germline V gene are SGHAT and FQNNGV.

The gene calls are TRBV6-5 and TRBJ1-5, with D possibly TRBD1 on 5 matching bases. The CDR3 sequence is 13 residues long. Deletions cut 10 bases from V and 0 bases from J, with 10 bases between. The germline gives CDR1 MNHEY, CDR2 SVGAGI. This CDR3 reads CAITQGSNQPQHF. The DNA for the CDR3 is TGTGCCATCACCCAGGGTAGCAATCAGCCCCAGCATTTT.

The rearrangement joins TRBV10-3 to TRBJ2-7; 9 nucleotides agree with TRBD2. V trimming: 8 bases; J trimming: 7 bases; junction bases outside the gene matches: 9. The CDR3 spans 13 residues. Germline V lookup: CDR1 ENHRY, CDR2 SYGVKD. CDR3 sequence (DNA): TGTGCCATCGCCAAGCGGGAGGAGCCTGAGCAGTACTTC. As protein: CAIAKREEPEQYF.

V is TRBV4-2 and J is TRBJ1-2; D call uncertain. The germline gives CDR1 LGHNA, CDR2 YNFKEQ. The CDR3 is made up of 15 amino acids. V shed 1 base and J shed 4 bases, with 13 bases lying between them. CDR3 sequence (DNA): TGTGCCAGCAGCCAAGCATTGGTAGGGATCTATGGCTACACCTTC. Translating gives CASSQALVGIYGYTF.

V is TRBV19 and J is TRBJ1-6; D gene uncertain. The length of the CDR3 is 15 residues. CDR1 is LNHDA, CDR2 SQIVND, per germline (reference sequence). Trimming cost V 7 bases and J 6 bases, with 16 bases left between them. The CDR3, as DNA: TGTGCCAGTACCACTAATTCACCGTTTAATTCACCCCTCCACTTT. This translates into CASTTNSPFNSPLHF.

V gene TRBV12-3 or TRBV12-4 combines with J gene TRBJ1-3, with D unclear. The V gene lost 8 bases and the J gene lost 0 bases, with 5 bases spanning the gap. This CDR3 region has 12 residues. The CDR3 bases are TGTGCCAGCTATAGCTCTGGAAACACCATATATTTT. This translates into CASYSSGNTIYF.

The chain employs TRBV9 and TRBJ2-1; maybe TRBD1 (5 bases). Deletions cut 0 bases from V and 7 bases from J, with 14 bases between. From germline, CDR1 is SGDLS and CDR2 YYNGEE. CDR3 length equals 15 residues. The CDR3 region has the DNA TGTGCCAGCAGCGTAGGGCTAGGGGAAAGGAATGAGCAGTTCTTC. This translates into CASSVGLGERNEQFF.

This clone showed up just once. This chain uses TRBV19 with TRBJ1-1; 7 nucleotides match TRBD1. This CDR3 comprises 14 residues. Trimming at V came to 3 bases and at J to 7 bases, leaving 8 bases not matched to a gene. CDR1 LNHDA and CDR2 SQIVND come from the germline V gene (reference sequence). Here the CDR3 reads CASSILSTGSEAFF. CDR3 in DNA: TGTGCCAGTAGTATTTTGTCGACAGGGAGTGAAGCTTTCTTT.

CDR3 nucleotide sequence: TGCGCCAGCAGCCAAGATACGGCTAGCGGGACCTACGAGCAGTACTTC. Protein product: CASSQDTASGTYEQYF. This sequence joins TRBV4-3 and TRBJ2-7; 9 positions agree with TRBD2. With 0 bases clipped from V and 2 bases from J, the junction kept 5 bases outside the gene matches. The CDR3 loop spans 16 amino acids. Per the germline V gene, CDR1 is LGHNA and CDR2 is YSLEER.

The V call is TRBV5-1, the J call TRBJ1-5; TRBD1 matches 8 bases. The CDR3 runs 14 residues. Germline V gene sequence: CDR1 SGHRS, CDR2 YFSETQ. V lost 4 bases and J lost 7; bases outside the gene matches: 7. The CDR3 reads CASSPTGVVQPQHF. CDR3 coding DNA: TGCGCCAGCAGCCCGACAGGGGTAGTCCAGCCCCAGCATTTT.

This clone was detected once. The chain has TRBV15 and TRBJ2-7, with unresolved D. Germline values: CDR1 LNHNV, CDR2 YYDKDF (reference sequence). V lost 2 bases and J 2 bases, leaving 10 bases between the germline ends. This CDR3 comprises 14 residues. The chain's CDR3 is CATSRQQITYEQYV. For the CDR3, the DNA is TGTGCCACCAGCAGACAACAGATAACCTACGAGCAGTACGTC.

The gene calls are TRBV7-8 and TRBJ2-7; possibly TRBD1 for D (6 bases). V dropped 10 bases and J dropped 4 bases, with 11 bases sitting between them. The CDR3 length is 11 residues. The germline V gene has CDR1 SGHVS and CDR2 FQNEAQ. The CDR3 protein is CANYRVYEQYV. CDR3 bases: TGTGCCAACTACAGGGTTTACGAGCAGTACGTC.

DNA for the CDR3: TGTGCCACCAGTGGTAGCGCCTACACAGATACGCAGTATTTT. Translation gives CATSGSAYTDTQYF. The rearrangement uses TRBV24-1 and TRBJ2-3; TRBD2 is a possible D gene (5 bases). The germline CDR1 and CDR2 sequences are KGHDR and SFDVKD. V was pared by 5 bases and J by 2 bases, with 10 bases between. This CDR3 has 14 amino acids.